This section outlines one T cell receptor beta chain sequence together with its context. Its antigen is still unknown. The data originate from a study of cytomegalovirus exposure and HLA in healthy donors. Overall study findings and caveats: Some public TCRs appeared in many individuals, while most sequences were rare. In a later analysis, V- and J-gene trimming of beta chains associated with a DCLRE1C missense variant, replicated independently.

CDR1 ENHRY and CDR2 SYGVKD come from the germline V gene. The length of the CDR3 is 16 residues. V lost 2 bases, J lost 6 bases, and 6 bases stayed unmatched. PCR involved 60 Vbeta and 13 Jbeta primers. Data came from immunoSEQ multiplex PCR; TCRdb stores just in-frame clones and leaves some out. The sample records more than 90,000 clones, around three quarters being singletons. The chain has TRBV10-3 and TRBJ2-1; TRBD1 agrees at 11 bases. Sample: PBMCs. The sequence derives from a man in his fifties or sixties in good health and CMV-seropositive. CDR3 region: CAISEITGTGGNEQFF. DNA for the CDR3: TGTGCCATCAGTGAGATAACCGGGACAGGGGGCAATGAGCAGTTCTTC.